This TCR beta chain is from a study of metastatic and nonmetastatic thyroid tumors. TCRdb re-analyzed the PCR reads using MiXCR. The repertoire includes 35,000 to 50,000 clones, around a sixth of them detected once, and 9.9% sits in the top ten. Trimming stripped 5 bases from V and 9 bases from J, with 11 bases between. The CDR3 is 12 amino acids. Germline CDR1 and CDR2: MNHNS and SASEGT. This clone is large in the sample. Each patient came to thyroid surgery without any prior treatment (of any kind). Material: tumor tissue. The chain joins TRBV6-1 to TRBJ2-1; D tentatively fits TRBD1 or TRBD2 (5 bases each). The receptor was isolated from a female donor with papillary thyroid cancer or a benign thyroid nodule (not recorded which). Some clones in this sample may be carry-over from other donors' samples. In DNA form, the CDR3 reads TGTGCCAGCAGTCAAGATGGGGGTGAGCAGTTCTTC. As protein: CASSQDGGEQFF.